Reported below is one T cell receptor beta chain. The CDR3 loop spans 14 amino acids. Germline V gene sequence: CDR1 SGHAT, CDR2 FQNNGV. Germline trimming cut 3 bases from V and 8 bases from J; bases unmatched to any gene: 6. This sample was included in a study of control samples from healthy donors and cancer patients. Libraries were prepared by immunoSEQ multiplex PCR; TCRdb keeps only in-frame clonotypes and omits some of them. The sample holds 60,000 or so clones, roughly 95% seen once. Sequencing was done on a sample of blood. The origin of this receptor is a young woman in good health. The chain couples TRBV11-2 to TRBJ1-4, with 7 bases that match TRBD1. CDR3 sequence reads: CASSLTGLGEKLFF. The CDR3 nucleotides are TGTGCCAGCAGCTTGACAGGGCTGGGGGAAAAACTGTTTTTT.